The 24 T cell receptor beta chains in this list originate from one sample, sequenced in a study of human T cells and chemical hapten exposure. Regarding time point: patch test 3, about 24 weeks after DPC sensitization. Treatment: therapeutic diphenylcyclopropenone sensitization with weekly scalp DPC. TCRdb ran MiXCR on the RACE reads and lists one entry per CDR3 protein. The sample carries more than 80,000 distinct CDR3 sequences, less than 14% recorded once. The specimen was whole blood, collected in connection with sensitization to the hapten diphenylcyclopropenone (DPC). These receptors were obtained from a woman aged 45-65 years with alopecia areata. Some clones in this sample may be carry-over from other donors' samples.

Points on this clonotype: Compared with germline, one end of the junction differs, possibly owing to a read error. J is TRBJ2-7 and V is TRBV20-1; D may be TRBD2 (5 bases). This CDR3 contains 15 residues. Germline V gives CDR1 DFQATT, CDR2 SNEGSKA (reference sequence). Here the CDR3 reads CSARDLALGSYKQYF. CDR3 nucleotides: TGCAGTGCTAGAGATCTAGCACTAGGGTCCTACAAGCAGTACTTC.

This sequence joins TRBV5-1 and TRBJ1-1; the match to TRBD1 covers 9 bases. V gave up 3 bases and J gave up 1 base; unmatched junction bases: 4. The germline CDR1 and CDR2 sequences are SGHRS and YFSETQ. The CDR3 spans 15 residues. The CDR3: CASSSLTGGNTEAFF. The CDR3 nucleotides are TGCGCCAGCAGCTCTTTGACAGGGGGGAACACTGAAGCTTTCTTT.

This clonotype was detected many times. The J gene is TRBJ1-1, the V gene TRBV27, with a tentative D call TRBD1 (6 bases). V lost 4 bases and J 3 bases, leaving 12 bases between the germline ends. This CDR3 contains 14 residues. Germline CDR1 and CDR2: MNHEY and SMNVEV (reference sequence). For the CDR3, the DNA is TGTGCCAGCAGTTGGGCAAACAGGGACACTGAAGCTTTCTTT. Its translation: CASSWANRDTEAFF.

V and J are TRBV29-1 and TRBJ2-1, with D possibly being TRBD1 or TRBD2 (5 bases each). The CDR3 loop spans 16 amino acids. V lost 7 bases to trimming and J lost 2 bases, with 21 bases between them. Looked up from germline, CDR1 is SQVTM and CDR2 is ANQGSEA. CDR3 DNA: TGCAGCGGCCGGCCCGGGACGCCAGCACCCTACAATGAGCAGTTCTTC. Its translation: CSGRPGTPAPYNEQFF.

This clonotype has a count of ten or more. This sequence joins TRBV9 and TRBJ2-1, with TRBD2 matching 9 bases. This CDR3 is 17 amino acids long. J lost 0 bases, V lost 3 bases, and 7 bases had no gene match. CDR1 and CDR2 from the germline V gene are SGDLS and YYNGEE. CDR3 bases: TGTGCCAGCAGCGAGTCAGCGGGGGGCAGCTCCTACAATGAGCAGTTCTTC. It encodes CASSESAGGSSYNEQFF.

V and J are TRBV29-1 and TRBJ2-1, with 7 bases fitting TRBD2. The CDR3 runs to 14 residues. CDR1 is SQVTM, CDR2 ANQGSEA, per germline. The V gene end was trimmed by 6 bases and the J gene end by 2 bases; junction bases not matched to a gene: 7. The CDR3 nucleotides read TGCAGCGTCAGAGGGCGGGGGACCTACAATGAGCAGTTCTTC. Translating gives CSVRGRGTYNEQFF.

This rearrangement joins TRBV18 to TRBJ1-2; 7 nucleotides agree with TRBD1. The ends lost 6 bases at V and 2 bases at J; junction bases unmatched: 3. Germline assignment: CDR1 KGHSH and CDR2 LQKENI. The CDR3 spans 13 residues. The CDR3 bases are TGTGCCAGCTCGCGACAGGGCAACTATGGCTACACCTTC. Its translation is CASSRQGNYGYTF. The complete variable domain, with remaining parts taken from reference TRBV18 and TRBJ1-2, reads NAGVMQNPRHLVRRRGQEARLRCSPMKGHSHVYWYRQLPEEGLKFMVYLQKENIIDESGMPKERFSAEFPKEGPSILRIQQVVRGDSAAYFCASSRQGNYGYTFGSGTRLTVV.

This clonotype was seen at least ten times. The chain has TRBV19 and TRBJ2-1; 9 positions agree with TRBD1. V trimming: 5 bases; J trimming: 0 bases; junction bases outside the gene matches: 8. Germline CDR1 is LNHDA and CDR2 is SQIVND (reference sequence). This CDR3 contains 17 residues. CDR3 region: CASSPNPGQGSYNEQFF. CDR3 sequence (DNA): TGTGCCAGTAGTCCGAACCCGGGACAGGGCTCCTACAATGAGCAGTTCTTC.

This clonotype appeared many times. The chain combines TRBV5-1 with TRBJ2-3, with 7 positions matching TRBD1. The germline V gene encodes CDR1 SGHRS and CDR2 YFSETQ. V shed 0 bases and J 4 bases; nucleotides not matched to a gene: 5. CDR3 size: 15 residues. In nucleotides, the CDR3 is TGCGCCAGCAGCTTGGGACAGGGTGAGGCAGATACGCAGTATTTT. This gives the protein CASSLGQGEADTQYF.

This clonotype was seen repeatedly, ten times or more. The gene calls are TRBV7-9 and TRBJ2-3, with D possibly TRBD2 on 6 matching bases. The V gene's germline CDR1 is SEHNR and CDR2 FQNEAQ (reference sequence). V was trimmed by 5 bases and J by 2 bases, leaving 17 bases between them. The CDR3 covers 16 residues. The CDR3 region is CASSPAAGLATDTQYF. The CDR3 coding sequence is TGTGCCAGCAGCCCCGCGGCGGGACTGGCCACAGATACGCAGTATTTT.

In this sample, this clonotype turned up many times. This sequence joins TRBV13 and TRBJ2-7; 9 bases are a match to TRBD1. The J segment lost 3 bases and the V segment lost 5 bases, leaving 5 bases of the junction unmatched. Germline V gives CDR1 PRHDT, CDR2 FYEKMQ (reference sequence). This CDR3 comprises 14 residues. The CDR3 reads CASSTGTGFYEQYF. CDR3 DNA sequence: TGTGCCAGCAGCACCGGGACAGGGTTCTACGAGCAGTACTTC.

The rearrangement links TRBV12-3 or TRBV12-4 to TRBJ1-4, with D possibly TRBD1 on 6 matching bases. With 6 bases removed from V and 6 bases from J, the gap between germline ends came to 17 bases. This CDR3 region has 15 residues. CDR3 sequence reads: CASSLLGGPDEKLFF. The CDR3 DNA reads as TGTGCCAGCAGCCTTCTGGGGGGGCCTGATGAAAAACTGTTTTTT.

In this sample, this clonotype turned up a few times. The chain links TRBV24-1 to TRBJ1-2; D remains unclear. In germline, CDR1 is KGHDR, CDR2 SFDVKD. The CDR3 contains 13 residues. V lost 2 bases and J lost 6, with 9 bases in between. The CDR3 DNA reads TGTGCCACCAGTGATTGGGATCTCGATGGCTACACCTTC. Amino acid sequence: CATSDWDLDGYTF.

In nucleotides, the CDR3 is TGTGCCAGCAGTTTTGACAGGGGCAATTCACCCCTCCACTTT. It codes for CASSFDRGNSPLHF. This chain uses TRBV27 with TRBJ1-6, with 8 bases lining up with TRBD1. Germline CDR1 MNHEY, CDR2 SMNVEV (reference sequence). Trimming at V came to 3 bases and at J to 7 bases, leaving 2 bases not matched to a gene. CDR3 size: 14 residues.

A few counts support this clonotype. This rearrangement joins TRBV18 to TRBJ2-7; perhaps TRBD1 as D (5 bases). Germline assignment: CDR1 KGHSH and CDR2 LQKENI. Trimming took 6 bases from V and 5 from J, leaving 14 bases between them. The CDR3 has 13 residues. In DNA form, the CDR3 reads TGTGCCAGCTCCCCGCAGGGTCAGGACGAGCAGTACTTC. The encoded protein is CASSPQGQDEQYF.

Many counts were recorded for this clonotype. This chain links TRBV6-5 with TRBJ2-1, with unresolved D. The CDR3 length is 12 residues. Trimming left V 6 bases short and J 15 bases short, with 18 bases between. Per the germline V gene, CDR1 is MNHEY and CDR2 is SVGAGI. The CDR3: CASSPFGFPSFF. The DNA of the CDR3 is TGTGCCAGCAGCCCCTTTGGGTTCCCTTCGTTCTTC.

In regard to this clonotype: With a much larger clone just one base away, this may be a read error. The rearrangement uses TRBV18 and TRBJ1-4; no clear D. Per the germline V gene, CDR1 is KGHSH and CDR2 is LQKENI. The CDR3 contains 14 residues. Written as DNA, the CDR3 is TGTGCCAGCTCACCAAGCCGATCTGGCGAAAAACCGTTTTTT. This encodes CASSPSRSGEKPFF.

Only a few counts were recorded for this clonotype. The rearrangement uses TRBV7-2 and TRBJ2-3; 9 nucleotides line up with TRBD2. The germline CDR1 and CDR2 sequences are SGHTA and FQGNSA. With V trimmed by 1 base and J by 3 bases, 11 bases remained unmatched. This CDR3 has 18 amino acids. The CDR3, as DNA: TGTGCCAGCAGCTTAGTCCCCCTGGCGGGAGGGAGGACAGATACGCAGTATTTT. Protein: CASSLVPLAGGRTDTQYF.

This clonotype was recorded many times. The V gene is TRBV4-2, the J gene TRBJ2-5; no clear D. There are 14 residues in the CDR3. The V gene lost 4 bases and the J gene lost 2 bases, with 11 bases spanning the gap. CDR1 is LGHNA and CDR2 is YNFKEQ in the germline V gene. The CDR3 sequence: CASSPVRQQETQYF. CDR3 nucleotides: TGTGCCAGCAGCCCCGTTCGGCAGCAAGAGACCCAGTACTTC.

This clonotype was detected ten times or more. This chain links TRBV7-9 with TRBJ2-3; the match to TRBD1 covers 8 bases. From germline, CDR1 is SEHNR and CDR2 FQNEAQ (reference sequence). The CDR3 runs to 15 residues. Trimming cost V 2 bases and J 5 bases; bases outside gene matches: 6. The CDR3 DNA sequence: TGTGCCAGCAGCTTACGGACAGGGTCAGGAGATACGCAGTATTTT. Its protein is CASSLRTGSGDTQYF.

The chain links TRBV27 to TRBJ1-6, with unresolved D. With 8 bases removed from V and 10 bases from J, the gap between germline ends came to 18 bases. This CDR3 has 14 amino acids. Germline V lookup: CDR1 MNHEY, CDR2 SMNVEV (reference sequence). The CDR3 DNA reads as TGTGCCAGCTTTTTATCTACACTCGCCTCACCCCTCCACTTT. Its translation is CASFLSTLASPLHF.

The sample holds many counts of this clonotype. The V gene is TRBV7-8, the J gene TRBJ1-3; no definite D call. The CDR3 totals 15 residues. The germline gives CDR1 SGHVS, CDR2 FQNEAQ. Trimming removed 3 bases from V and 0 bases from J, with 9 bases in between. In DNA form, the CDR3 reads TGTGCCAGCAGCTTGGACGGCCTCTCTGGAAACACCATATATTTT. Protein product: CASSLDGLSGNTIYF.

There are many counts of this clonotype. The CDR3 DNA follows: TGCAGTGCGACCGGGACTAGCGGGTCTAGCACAGATACGCAGTATTTT. It yields the protein CSATGTSGSSTDTQYF. J is TRBJ2-3 and V is TRBV20-1; 12 nucleotides match TRBD2. This CDR3 is 16 amino acids long. V gave up 6 bases and J gave up 0 bases; unmatched junction bases: 7. Germline CDR1 and CDR2: DFQATT and SNEGSKA (reference sequence).

The table lists this clonotype with many counts. The chain recombines TRBV7-2 with TRBJ2-1, with 7 bases lining up with TRBD2. J was trimmed by 8 bases and V by 2 bases; bases with no gene match: 9. The germline CDR1 and CDR2 sequences are SGHTA and FQGNSA. CDR3 size: 15 residues. The CDR3 bases are TGTGCCAGCAGCTTACAGGGCGGGAGAATAGATGAGCAGTTCTTC. Amino acid sequence: CASSLQGGRIDEQFF.